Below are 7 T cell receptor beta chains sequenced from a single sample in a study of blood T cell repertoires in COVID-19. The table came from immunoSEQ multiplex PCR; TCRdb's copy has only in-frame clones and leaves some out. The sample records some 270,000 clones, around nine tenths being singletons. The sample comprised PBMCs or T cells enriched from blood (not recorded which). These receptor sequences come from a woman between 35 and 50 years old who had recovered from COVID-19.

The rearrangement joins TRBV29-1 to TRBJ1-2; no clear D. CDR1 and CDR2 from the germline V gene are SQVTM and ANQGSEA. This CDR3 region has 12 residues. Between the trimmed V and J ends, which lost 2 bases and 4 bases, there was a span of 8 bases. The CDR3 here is CSVELGAYGYTF. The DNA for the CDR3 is TGCAGCGTTGAACTAGGAGCCTATGGCTACACCTTC.

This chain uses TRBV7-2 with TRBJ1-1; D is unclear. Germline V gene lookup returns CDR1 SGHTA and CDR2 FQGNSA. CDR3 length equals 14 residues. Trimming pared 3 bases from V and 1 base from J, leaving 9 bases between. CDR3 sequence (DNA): TGTGCCAGCAGCTTTTTGGCACCGAACACTGAAGCTTTCTTT. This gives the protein CASSFLAPNTEAFF.

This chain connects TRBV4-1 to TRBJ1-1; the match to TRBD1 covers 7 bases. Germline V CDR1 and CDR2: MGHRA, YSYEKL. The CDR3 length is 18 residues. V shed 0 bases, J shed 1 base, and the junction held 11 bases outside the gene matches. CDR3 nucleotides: TGCGCCAGCAGCCAAGATCGACGGGGCAGGGGGTCGAACACTGAAGCTTTCTTT. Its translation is CASSQDRRGRGSNTEAFF.

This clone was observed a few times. The CDR3 reads CAWKMTSGRTETQYF. CDR3 bases: TGTGCCTGGAAAATGACTAGCGGGAGGACAGAGACCCAGTACTTC. The chain has TRBV30 and TRBJ2-5; 13 positions agree with TRBD2. The trim removed 4 bases at V and 4 bases at J, leaving 6 bases unmatched. Germline V gives CDR1 GTSNPN, CDR2 SVGIG (reference sequence). CDR3 length: 15 amino acids.

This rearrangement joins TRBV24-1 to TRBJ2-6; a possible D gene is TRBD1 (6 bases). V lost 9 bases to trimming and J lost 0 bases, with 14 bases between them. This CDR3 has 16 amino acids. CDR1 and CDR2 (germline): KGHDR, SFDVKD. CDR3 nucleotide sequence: TGTGCCACCCCGGGACACCAGAGCTCTGGGGCCAACGTCCTGACTTTC. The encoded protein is CATPGHQSSGANVLTF.

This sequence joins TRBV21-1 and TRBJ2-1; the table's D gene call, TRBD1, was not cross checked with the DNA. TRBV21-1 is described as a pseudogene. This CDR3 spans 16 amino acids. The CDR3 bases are TGTGCCAGCAGCAAAGAGGCCCAGGGGGCCTACAATGAGCAGTTCTTC. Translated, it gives CASSKEAQGAYNEQFF.

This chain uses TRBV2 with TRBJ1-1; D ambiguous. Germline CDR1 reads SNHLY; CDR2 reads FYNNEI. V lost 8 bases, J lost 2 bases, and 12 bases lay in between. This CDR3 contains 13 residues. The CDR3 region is CASVEGRNTEAFF. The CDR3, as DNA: TGTGCCAGCGTGGAAGGGAGAAACACTGAAGCTTTCTTT.